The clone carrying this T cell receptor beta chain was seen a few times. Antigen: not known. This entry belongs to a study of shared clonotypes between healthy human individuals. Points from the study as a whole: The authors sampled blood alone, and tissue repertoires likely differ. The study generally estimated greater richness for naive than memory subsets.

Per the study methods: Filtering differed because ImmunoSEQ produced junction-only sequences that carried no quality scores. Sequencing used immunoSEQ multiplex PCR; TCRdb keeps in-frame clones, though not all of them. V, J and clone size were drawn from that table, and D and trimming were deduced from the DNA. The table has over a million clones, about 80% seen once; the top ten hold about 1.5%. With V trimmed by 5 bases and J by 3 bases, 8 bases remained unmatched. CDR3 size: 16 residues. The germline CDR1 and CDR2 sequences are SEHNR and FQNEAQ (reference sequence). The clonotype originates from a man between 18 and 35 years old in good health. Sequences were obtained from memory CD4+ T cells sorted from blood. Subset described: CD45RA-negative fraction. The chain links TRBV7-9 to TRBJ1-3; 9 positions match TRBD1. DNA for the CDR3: TGTGCCAGCAGCACCCCGGGACAGGGCTTTGGAAACACCATATATTTT. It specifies CASSTPGQGFGNTIYF.